The 21 T cell receptor beta chains reported below all come from one sample, sequenced in a study of blood T cell repertoires in COVID-19 (dated by TCRdb to the early 2020s). Library preparation employed the immunoSEQ multiplex PCR assay. TCRdb's version of the immuneACCESS table is confined to in-frame rearrangements and falls short of the full clone set. An unresolved V gene accounts for under half of the shortfall where checked; the remainder is of unknown origin. The sample data list 30,000 to 40,000 clones, and about 88% of these were observed just once. The ten largest clonotypes hold under 65% of the sample. Material for sequencing was peripheral blood. These receptors came from a man between 65 and 85 years old with acute or convalescent COVID-19.

The chain is built from TRBV7-2 and TRBJ2-5, with D unclear. V was clipped by 0 bases and J by 5 bases, with 10 bases between them. The CDR3 is 14 amino acids. The germline V gene has CDR1 SGHTA and CDR2 FQGNSA. CDR3 protein: CASSLASRVETQYF. DNA of the CDR3: TGTGCCAGCAGCTTAGCGTCGCGAGTCGAGACCCAGTACTTC.

The gene calls are TRBV6-1 and TRBJ1-2; 10 bases are a match to TRBD1. The germline gives CDR1 MNHNS, CDR2 SASEGT. There are 15 residues in the CDR3. V gave up 5 bases and J gave up 1 base; unmatched junction bases: 4. Written as DNA, the CDR3 is TGTGCCAGCAGTTCGACAGGGGGCGGTAACTATGGCTACACCTTC. As protein: CASSSTGGGNYGYTF.

This chain connects TRBV6-2 or TRBV6-3 to TRBJ2-2; 8 positions match TRBD1. The length of the CDR3 is 16 residues. V was clipped by 4 bases and J by 1 base; unmatched bases: 5. Germline lookup yields CDR1 MNHEY and CDR2 SVGEGT. This CDR3 is CASSLSGTGNTGELFF. In DNA form, the CDR3 reads TGTGCCAGCAGTTTATCCGGGACAGGGAACACCGGGGAGCTGTTTTTT.

The rearrangement links TRBV4-2 to TRBJ1-2; D not resolved. The germline V gene encodes CDR1 LGHNA and CDR2 YNFKEQ. Trimming removed 0 bases from V and 4 bases from J, with 9 bases in between. CDR3 length equals 14 residues. The CDR3 spells CASSQDPGIYGYTF. The CDR3 DNA is TGTGCCAGCAGCCAAGACCCAGGCATCTATGGCTACACCTTC.

This clone appeared once. The chain links TRBV19 to TRBJ1-3; D gene ambiguous. V shed 5 bases and J shed 1 base, with 3 bases lying between them. The CDR3 covers 12 residues. Germline lookup yields CDR1 LNHDA and CDR2 SQIVND (reference sequence). DNA of the CDR3: TGTGCCAGTAGTCGTTCTGGAAACACCATATATTTT. It is translated as CASSRSGNTIYF.

The rearrangement joins TRBV25-1 to TRBJ2-7; 12 positions agree with TRBD2. V lost 5 bases, J lost 10 bases, and 9 bases stayed unmatched. The CDR3 loop spans 14 amino acids. Germline V lookup: CDR1 MGHDK, CDR2 SYGVNS. DNA for the CDR3: TGTGCCAGCAGTTCCTCCGGGACTAGCGGGCAACAGTACTTC. Amino acid sequence: CASSSSGTSGQQYF.

The V gene is TRBV12-3 or TRBV12-4, the J gene TRBJ1-2, with 7 bases identical to TRBD1. The ends lost 11 bases at V and 2 bases at J; junction bases unmatched: 8. The CDR3 has 13 amino acids. The CDR3 nucleotides read TGTGCCTCCCGGACAGGAGTAAACTATGGCTACACCTTC. Protein sequence: CASRTGVNYGYTF.

V is TRBV6-5 and J is TRBJ2-1; 8 bases match TRBD1. Germline loops: CDR1 MNHEY, CDR2 SVGAGI. The CDR3 is made up of 16 amino acids. J lost 0 bases, V lost 4 bases, and 5 bases had no gene match. The CDR3 is CASSFRTGSSYNEQFF. The CDR3 nucleotides are TGTGCCAGCAGTTTTCGGACAGGGAGCTCCTACAATGAGCAGTTCTTC.

This clone has just a few counts. V is TRBV6-2 or TRBV6-3 and J is TRBJ1-1, with a tentative D call TRBD1 (6 bases). The V gene lost 0 bases and the J gene lost 3 bases, with 17 bases spanning the gap. This CDR3 region has 17 residues. The germline V gene has CDR1 MNHEY and CDR2 SVGEGT. CDR3 sequence: CASSYSKGSRGDTEAFF. CDR3 nucleotide sequence: TGTGCCAGCAGTTACTCGAAGGGCTCCAGGGGAGACACTGAAGCTTTCTTT.

V gene TRBV3-1 (or the pseudogene TRBV3-2) combines with J gene TRBJ1-6; D gene unclear. Germline lookup yields CDR1 LGHDT and CDR2 YNNKEL (reference sequence). V was cut by 6 bases and J by 6 bases, with 12 bases left in between. The length of the CDR3 is 14 residues. The CDR3 here is CASRPTRSNSPLHF. As DNA, the CDR3 is TGTGCCAGCAGACCGACACGGTCTAATTCACCCCTCCACTTT.

The CDR3 bases are TGTGCCTGGAGGCAGGGGGCCGCGGAGGGCTACACCTTC. Translation: CAWRQGAAEGYTF. This rearrangement joins TRBV30 to TRBJ1-2; 8 bases agree with TRBD1. The V and J ends lost 3 bases and 8 bases, in that order; junction bases with no gene match: 8. The length of the CDR3 is 13 residues. CDR1 and CDR2 (germline): GTSNPN, SVGIG (reference sequence). Together with reference TRBV30 and TRBJ1-2, the CDR3 gives the full variable domain: SQTIHQWPATLVQPVGSPLSLECTVEGTSNPNLYWYRQAAGRGLQLLFYSVGIGQISSEVPQNLSASRPQDRQFILSSKKLLLSDSGFYLCAWRQGAAEGYTFGSGTRLTVV.

V is TRBV6-5 and J is TRBJ1-1; possibly TRBD1 for D (6 bases). Looked up from germline, CDR1 is MNHEY and CDR2 is SVGAGI. The germline V and J ends were trimmed by 7 bases and 3 bases, with 15 bases remaining between them. The CDR3 covers 14 residues. DNA for the CDR3: TGTGCCAGCACCGAACAGGGAGGGCACACTGAAGCTTTCTTT. The encoded protein is CASTEQGGHTEAFF.

This rearrangement joins TRBV29-1 to TRBJ1-2, with 10 bases that match TRBD1. Looked up from germline, CDR1 is SQVTM and CDR2 is ANQGSEA. The CDR3 extends over 13 amino acids. The V and J ends lost 3 bases and 3 bases, in that order; junction bases with no gene match: 1. CDR3 sequence: CSVDGQGDYGYTF. CDR3 nucleotides: TGCAGCGTTGACGGACAGGGGGACTATGGCTACACCTTC. Combining the CDR3 with reference TRBV29-1 and TRBJ1-2 gives the whole variable domain SAVISQKPSRDICQRGTSLTIQCQVDSQVTMMFWYRQQPGQSLTLIATANQGSEATYESGFVIDKFPISRPNLTFSTLTVSNMSPEDSSIYLCSVDGQGDYGYTFGSGTRLTVV.

The chain recombines TRBV2 with TRBJ2-2; maybe TRBD1 (5 bases). The germline CDR1 and CDR2 sequences are SNHLY and FYNNEI. The CDR3 is 14 amino acids. Trimming took off 6 bases at V and 6 bases at J, with 14 bases between the two ends. As DNA, the CDR3 is TGTGCCAGCAGGTCCCAACAGGTGTCCGGGGAGCTGTTTTTT. This sequence encodes CASRSQQVSGELFF.

This clone was observed once. The gene calls are TRBV10-1 and TRBJ2-2; tentative D call: TRBD2 (5 bases). The germline gives CDR1 WNHNN, CDR2 SYGVQD (reference sequence). The CDR3 sequence is 14 residues long. V lost 0 bases and J lost 6, with 8 bases in between. The CDR3 nucleotides read TGCGCCAGCAGTGAGTCGGTACTAGCCGGGGAGCTGTTTTTT. Encoded protein: CASSESVLAGELFF.

J is TRBJ1-2 and V is TRBV2, with 7 bases lining up with TRBD1. This CDR3 has 15 amino acids. Germline CDR1 SNHLY, CDR2 FYNNEI. V trimming: 7 bases; J trimming: 2 bases; junction bases outside the gene matches: 10. CDR3 DNA: TGTGCCAGCACAGTCTCGGGACAGCCCAACTATGGCTACACCTTC. Translated, it gives CASTVSGQPNYGYTF.

This sequence joins TRBV7-8 and TRBJ1-1, with D possibly being TRBD1 (5 bases). V was shortened by 1 base and J by 0 bases, with 12 bases between the two germline ends. This CDR3 spans 16 amino acids. Germline V gives CDR1 SGHVS, CDR2 FQNEAQ. The CDR3 sequence: CASSLGTGLMNTEAFF. In DNA, the CDR3 is TGTGCCAGCAGCTTAGGTACAGGTCTAATGAACACTGAAGCTTTCTTT.

The CDR3 loop is CASSTRTGLYGYTF. CDR3 bases: TGTGCCAGCAGCACTCGGACAGGGCTCTATGGCTACACCTTC. The chain links TRBV5-6 to TRBJ1-2; 8 bases agree with TRBD1. Trimming at V came to 4 bases and at J to 4 bases, leaving 6 bases not matched to a gene. Per the germline V gene, CDR1 is SGHDT and CDR2 is YYEEEE. The CDR3 contains 14 residues.

J is TRBJ1-1 and V is TRBV9; no definite D call. Per the germline V gene, CDR1 is SGDLS and CDR2 is YYNGEE. V was cut by 3 bases and J by 0 bases, with 6 bases left in between. CDR3 length: 13 amino acids. This chain's CDR3 is CASSESMNTEAFF. DNA of the CDR3: TGTGCCAGCAGCGAATCAATGAACACTGAAGCTTTCTTT.

The chain joins TRBV28 to TRBJ1-2; 9 positions agree with TRBD1. The germline gives CDR1 MDHEN, CDR2 SYDVKM. Unmatched junction bases numbered 2, after V lost 2 bases and J lost 1 base. The CDR3 spans 15 residues. The CDR3 DNA follows: TGTGCCAGCAGTTTAAGACAGGGGGGTAACTATGGCTACACCTTC. Translating it yields CASSLRQGGNYGYTF.

The V and J genes are TRBV5-1 and TRBJ1-2; 9 bases match TRBD1. Looked up from germline, CDR1 is SGHRS and CDR2 is YFSETQ. The CDR3 totals 15 residues. V lost 4 bases, J lost 5 bases, and 9 bases stayed unmatched. CDR3 amino acids: CASSEGQGLAYGYTF. CDR3 sequence (DNA): TGCGCCAGCAGCGAGGGACAGGGCCTCGCTTATGGCTACACCTTC.